Listed below are T cell receptor beta chains from one sample, sequenced in a study of T-cell memory formation after mild COVID-19. One entry per CDR3 protein results from TCRdb running MiXCR on the 5' RACE reads. Of fewer than 650,000 distinct CDR3 sequences in the sample, about 18% were seen once. The specimen sequenced was PBMCs or a T cell subset sorted from them (not recorded which). The receptor set was obtained from an adult woman who had mild COVID-19 (a few samples of this study predate the infection). Cell type and time point are not known. Both conserved end residues are part of each CDR3. The D gene is left open where the match is weak. Size is omitted from some rows. Given values are once, few, many or a class for expanded clones.

clone_size | d_call | j_call | v_call | cdr3_nt | cdr3_aa
few | - | TRBJ1-4 | TRBV3-1 | TGTGCCAGCAGCCAAGAGGGGGGTGGCGAAAAACTGTTTTTT | CASSQEGGGEKLFF
- | TRBD2 | TRBJ2-5 | TRBV6-2/TRBV6-3 | TGTGCCAGCAGCCCCGGGACTACGCGCCAGTACTTC | CASSPGTTRQYF
- | TRBD1 | TRBJ2-7 | TRBV5-1 | TGCGCCAGCAGCTTGTCAGGGGGCGAAAAGCAGTACTTC | CASSLSGGEKQYF
few | TRBD2 | TRBJ2-1 | TRBV4-2 | TGTGCCAGCAGCCCCCGGGGGGACCCCTACAATGAGCAGTTCTTC | CASSPRGDPYNEQFF
- | - | TRBJ2-7 | TRBV5-1 | TGCGCCAGCAGCCCCGGGGACATATGGGAGCAGTACTTC | CASSPGDIWEQYF
- | - | TRBJ2-1 | TRBV7-9 | TGTGCCAGCAGCTTAGCTGTTGGCCGAGGCTACAATGAGCAGTTCTTC | CASSLAVGRGYNEQFF
- | TRBD2 | TRBJ2-1 | TRBV9 | TGTGCCAGCACCCCGGGAGGGGGGAGGAGCTCCTACAATGAGCAGTTCTTC | CASTPGGGRSSYNEQFF
- | TRBD2 | TRBJ2-1 | TRBV7-6 | TGTGCCAGCAGCGCTCAACTAGCGGGAGAAACCTACAATGAGCAGTTCTTC | CASSAQLAGETYNEQFF
few | TRBD1 | TRBJ1-5 | TRBV24-1 | TGTGCCACCAGTGATGACAGGGGTCATCAGCCCCAGCATTTT | CATSDDRGHQPQHF
few | TRBD2 | TRBJ2-5 | TRBV6-1 | TGTGCCAGCTCTATCCCCCCGACTAGCGGGGGCCAAGAGACCCAGTACTTC | CASSIPPTSGGQETQYF
- | TRBD1 | TRBJ2-5 | TRBV10-3 | TGTGCCACATGGACAGGGGGGAGAGAGACCCAGTACTTC | CATWTGGRETQYF
few | - | TRBJ1-2 | TRBV20-1 | TGCAGTGCTAGAGATCGACACAGGGTGAACTATGGCTACACCTTC | CSARDRHRVNYGYTF
- | - | TRBJ2-7 | TRBV5-1 | TGCGCCAGCAGCGCAGGACCGGACGGATCCTACGAGCAGTACTTC | CASSAGPDGSYEQYF
few | - | TRBJ1-1 | TRBV20-1 | TGCAGTGCTAGAGTACGGAACTCTGAAGCTTTCTTT | CSARVRNSEAFF
many | TRBD2 | TRBJ2-1 | TRBV5-1 | TGCGCCAGCAGTCGGCCGGGACAGGCTAGCGGGAGCGGATACAATGAGCAGTTCTTC | CASSRPGQASGSGYNEQFF
- | - | TRBJ2-5 | TRBV9 | TGTGCCAGCAGCGTAAGTCCGTTAGCAGGGACCCAGTACTTC | CASSVSPLAGTQYF
- | - | TRBJ1-1 | TRBV20-1 | TGCAGTCACGGGTACCTGAACACTGAAGCTTTCTTT | CSHGYLNTEAFF
many | - | TRBJ1-5 | TRBV24-1 | TGTGCCACCAGTGACACGACAGGACGGGGCAATCAGCCCCAGCATTTT | CATSDTTGRGNQPQHF
- | TRBD1 | TRBJ1-5 | TRBV5-5 | TGTGCCAGCAGCTTGGTAGGGACAGCTTATCAGCCCCAGCATTTT | CASSLVGTAYQPQHF
- | - | TRBJ2-7 | TRBV19 | TGTGCCAGTATGGGAAGCAGTAGCGAGCAGTACTTC | CASMGSSSEQYF
few | - | TRBJ2-1 | TRBV27 | TGTGCCAGCAGTTTATGGAGCGGCTCCTACAATGAGCAGTTCTTC | CASSLWSGSYNEQFF
- | - | TRBJ1-3 | TRBV5-1 | TGCGCCAGCAGTCCACGACAGTTCTCTGGAAACACCATATATTTT | CASSPRQFSGNTIYF
- | - | TRBJ1-2 | TRBV7-8 | TGTGCCAGCACCCCTTGGACCCTTGACTATGGCTACACCTTC | CASTPWTLDYGYTF
- | TRBD2 | TRBJ2-1 | TRBV7-2 | TGTGCCAGCAGCTTAGCGGCTAGCGGGGGCTACAATGAGCAGTTCTTC | CASSLAASGGYNEQFF
few | - | TRBJ2-7 | TRBV29-1 | TGCAGCGTTGTTGGCTACGAGCAGTACTTC | CSVVGYEQYF
- | TRBD1 | TRBJ1-1 | TRBV28 | TGTGCCAGCAGTAATGGACAGGGAGGCTACACTGAAGCTTTCTTT | CASSNGQGGYTEAFF
- | - | TRBJ2-1 | TRBV7-6 | TGTGCCAGCAGCTCCTACGCCTACAATGAGCAGTTCTTC | CASSSYAYNEQFF